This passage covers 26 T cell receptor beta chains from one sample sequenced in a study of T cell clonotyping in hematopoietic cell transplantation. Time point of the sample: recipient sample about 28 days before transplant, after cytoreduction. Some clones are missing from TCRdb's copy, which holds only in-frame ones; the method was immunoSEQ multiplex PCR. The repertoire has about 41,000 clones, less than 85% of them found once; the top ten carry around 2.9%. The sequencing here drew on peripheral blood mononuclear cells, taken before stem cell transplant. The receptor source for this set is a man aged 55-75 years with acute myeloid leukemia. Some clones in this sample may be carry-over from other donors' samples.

This CDR3 is CASSMAAGGGYGYTF. The CDR3 coding sequence is TGTGCCAGTAGTATGGCGGCAGGCGGTGGCTATGGCTACACCTTC. The chain uses TRBV19 and TRBJ1-2; D is unclear. V lost 3 bases to trimming and J lost 4 bases, with 15 bases between them. This CDR3 is 15 amino acids long. In germline, CDR1 is LNHDA, CDR2 SQIVND (reference sequence).

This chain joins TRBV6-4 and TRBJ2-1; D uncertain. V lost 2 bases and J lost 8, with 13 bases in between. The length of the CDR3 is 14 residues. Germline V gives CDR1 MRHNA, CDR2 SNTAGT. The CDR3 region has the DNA TGTGCCAGCAGTGACCACCTAACCAGCCATGAGCAGTTCTTC. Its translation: CASSDHLTSHEQFF.

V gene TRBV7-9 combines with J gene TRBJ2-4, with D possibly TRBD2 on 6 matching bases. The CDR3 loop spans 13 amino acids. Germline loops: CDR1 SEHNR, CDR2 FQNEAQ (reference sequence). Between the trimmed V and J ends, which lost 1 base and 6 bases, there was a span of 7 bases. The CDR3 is CASSLGEVNIQYF. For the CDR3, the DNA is TGTGCCAGCAGCTTAGGGGAGGTAAACATTCAGTACTTC. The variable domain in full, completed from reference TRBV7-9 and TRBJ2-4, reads DTGVSQNPRHKITKRGQNVTFRCDPISEHNRLYWYRQTLGQGPEFLTYFQNEAQLEKSRLLSDRFSAERPKGSFSTLEIQRTEQGDSAMYLCASSLGEVNIQYFGAGTRLSVL.

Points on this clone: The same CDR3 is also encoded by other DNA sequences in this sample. Here the CDR3 DNA reads TGTGCCAGCAGCTTAGGACCCGGGCAGTACTTC. This sequence encodes CASSLGPGQYF. The chain is built from TRBV7-2 and TRBJ2-7; no firm D call. Germline V lookup: CDR1 SGHTA, CDR2 FQGNSA. CDR3 length: 11 amino acids. V was shortened by 1 base and J by 9 bases, with 7 bases between the two germline ends.

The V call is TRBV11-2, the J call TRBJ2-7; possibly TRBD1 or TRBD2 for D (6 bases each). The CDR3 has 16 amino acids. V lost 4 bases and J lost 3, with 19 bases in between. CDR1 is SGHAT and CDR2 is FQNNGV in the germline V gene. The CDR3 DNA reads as TGTGCCAGCAGCTATGGGCGGCGTAGGGGGGACTACGAGCAGTACTTC. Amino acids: CASSYGRRRGDYEQYF. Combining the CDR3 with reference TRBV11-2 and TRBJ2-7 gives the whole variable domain EAGVAQSPRYKIIEKRQSVAFWCNPISGHATLYWYQQILGQGPKLLIQFQNNGVVDDSQLPKDRFSAERLKGVDSTLKIQPAKLEDSAVYLCASSYGRRRGDYEQYFGPGTRLTVT.

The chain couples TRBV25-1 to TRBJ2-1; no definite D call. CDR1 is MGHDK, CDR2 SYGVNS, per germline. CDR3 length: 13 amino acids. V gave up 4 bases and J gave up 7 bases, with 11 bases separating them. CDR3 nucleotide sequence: TGTGCCAGCAGTGGGGGTAGGCGTAATGAGCAGTTCTTC. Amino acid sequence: CASSGGRRNEQFF.

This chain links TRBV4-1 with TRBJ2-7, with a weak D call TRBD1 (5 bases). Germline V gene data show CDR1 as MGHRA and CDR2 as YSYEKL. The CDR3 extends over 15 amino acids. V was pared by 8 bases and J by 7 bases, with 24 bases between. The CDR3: CASAHDSTVPREQYF. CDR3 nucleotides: TGCGCCAGCGCTCACGACAGCACCGTTCCAAGGGAGCAGTACTTC.

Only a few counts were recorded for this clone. CDR3 sequence reads: CASGQVNQPQHF. In nucleotides, the CDR3 is TGTGCCAGCGGACAGGTGAATCAGCCCCAGCATTTT. The V call is TRBV9, the J call TRBJ1-5, with 7 bases aligning to TRBD1. The germline V gene encodes CDR1 SGDLS and CDR2 YYNGEE. V trimming: 7 bases; J trimming: 4 bases; junction bases outside the gene matches: 2. The CDR3 loop spans 12 amino acids.

DNA of the CDR3: TGTGCCAGCAGCTTATCTTCAGGAGGAAACACCATATATTTT. It codes for CASSLSSGGNTIYF. The chain carries TRBV11-3 and TRBJ1-3; D gene ambiguous. The CDR3 spans 14 residues. V was clipped by 2 bases and J by 4 bases, with 9 bases between them. CDR1 and CDR2 (germline): SGHNT, YENEEA. Filled out from reference TRBV11-3 and TRBJ1-3, the complete variable domain reads EAGVVQSPRYKIIEKKQPVAFWCNPISGHNTLYWYLQNLGQGPELLIRYENEEAVDDSQLPKDRFSAERLKGVDSTLKIQPAELGDSAVYLCASSLSSGGNTIYFGEGSWLTVV.

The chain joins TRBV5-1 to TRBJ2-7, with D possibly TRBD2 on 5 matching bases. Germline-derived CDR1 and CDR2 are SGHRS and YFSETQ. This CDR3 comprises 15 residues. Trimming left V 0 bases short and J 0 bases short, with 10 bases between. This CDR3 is CASSLDTGFSYEQYF. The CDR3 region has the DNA TGCGCCAGCAGCTTGGATACGGGGTTCTCCTACGAGCAGTACTTC.

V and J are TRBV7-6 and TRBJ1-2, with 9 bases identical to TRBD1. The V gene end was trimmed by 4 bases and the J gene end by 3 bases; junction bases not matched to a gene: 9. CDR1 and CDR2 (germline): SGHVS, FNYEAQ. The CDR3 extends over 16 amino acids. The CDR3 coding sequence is TGTGCCAGCAGCTATGGCTGGGGACAGGGTTACTATGGCTACACCTTC. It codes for CASSYGWGQGYYGYTF.

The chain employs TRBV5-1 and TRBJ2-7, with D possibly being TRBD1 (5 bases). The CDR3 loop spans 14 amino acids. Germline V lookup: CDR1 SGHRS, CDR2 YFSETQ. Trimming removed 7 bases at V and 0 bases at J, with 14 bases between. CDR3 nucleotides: TGCGCCAGCGGGGCTCTGGGAAGCTCCTACGAGCAGTACTTC. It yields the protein CASGALGSSYEQYF.

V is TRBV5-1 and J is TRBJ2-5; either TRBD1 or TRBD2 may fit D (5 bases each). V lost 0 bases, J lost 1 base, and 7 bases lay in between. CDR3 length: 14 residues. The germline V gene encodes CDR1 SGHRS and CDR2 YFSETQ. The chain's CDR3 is CASSLGGTQETQYF. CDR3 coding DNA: TGCGCCAGCAGCTTGGGGGGGACCCAAGAGACCCAGTACTTC.

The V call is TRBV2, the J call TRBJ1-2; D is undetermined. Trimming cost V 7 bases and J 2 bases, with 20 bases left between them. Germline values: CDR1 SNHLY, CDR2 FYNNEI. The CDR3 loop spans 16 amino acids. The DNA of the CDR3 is TGTGCCAGCAAATTCGACCGGGCGGTTGAAAACTATGGCTACACCTTC. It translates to CASKFDRAVENYGYTF. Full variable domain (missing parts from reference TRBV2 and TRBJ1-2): EPEVTQTPSHQVTQMGQEVILRCVPISNHLYFYWYRQILGQKVEFLVSFYNNEISEKSEIFDDQFSVERPDGSNFTLKIRSTKLEDSAMYFCASKFDRAVENYGYTFGSGTRLTVV.

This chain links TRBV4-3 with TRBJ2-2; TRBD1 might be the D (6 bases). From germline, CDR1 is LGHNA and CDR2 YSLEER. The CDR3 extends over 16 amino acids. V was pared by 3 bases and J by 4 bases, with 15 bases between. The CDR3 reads CASSQDRRQATGELFF. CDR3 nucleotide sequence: TGCGCCAGCAGCCAGGACAGACGGCAGGCCACCGGGGAGCTGTTTTTT.

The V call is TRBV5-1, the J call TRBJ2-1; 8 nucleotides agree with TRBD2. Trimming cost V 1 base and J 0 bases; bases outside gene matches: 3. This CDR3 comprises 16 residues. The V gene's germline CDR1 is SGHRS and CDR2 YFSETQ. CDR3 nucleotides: TGCGCCAGCAGCTTGACCAGCGGGGGCTCCTACAATGAGCAGTTCTTC. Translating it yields CASSLTSGGSYNEQFF.

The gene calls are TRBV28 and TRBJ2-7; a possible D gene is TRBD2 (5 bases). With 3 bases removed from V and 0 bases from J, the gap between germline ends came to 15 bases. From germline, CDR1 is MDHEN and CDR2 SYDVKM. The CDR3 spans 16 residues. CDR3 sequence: CASSFRYGESSYEQYF. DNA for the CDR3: TGTGCCAGCAGTTTTAGGTACGGGGAGAGCTCCTACGAGCAGTACTTC.

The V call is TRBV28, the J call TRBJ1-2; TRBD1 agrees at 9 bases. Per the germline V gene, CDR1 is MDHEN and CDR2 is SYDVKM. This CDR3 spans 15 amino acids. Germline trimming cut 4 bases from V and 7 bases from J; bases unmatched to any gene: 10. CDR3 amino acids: CASSSPGTGSTGYTF. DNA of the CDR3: TGTGCCAGCAGTTCCCCTGGGACAGGGTCAACTGGCTACACCTTC.

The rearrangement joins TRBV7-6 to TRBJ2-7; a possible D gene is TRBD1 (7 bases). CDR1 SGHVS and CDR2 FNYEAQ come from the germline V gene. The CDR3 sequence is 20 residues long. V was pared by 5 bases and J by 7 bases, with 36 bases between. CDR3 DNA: TGTGCCAGCAGCCAGCGGGCAGGGGGAGGAAGGGCGCTGGGTTTAACAGAGCAGTACTTC. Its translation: CASSQRAGGGRALGLTEQYF.

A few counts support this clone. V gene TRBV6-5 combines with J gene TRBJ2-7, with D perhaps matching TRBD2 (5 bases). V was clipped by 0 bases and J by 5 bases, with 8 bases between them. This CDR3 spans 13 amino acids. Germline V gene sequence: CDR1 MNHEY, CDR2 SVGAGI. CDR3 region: CASSYSQRDEQYF. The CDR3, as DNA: TGTGCCAGCAGTTACTCGCAGAGGGACGAGCAGTACTTC.

CDR3: CASSSDFGEQYF. The CDR3 nucleotides are TGTGCCAGCAGTTCAGACTTTGGGGAGCAGTACTTC. The J gene is TRBJ2-7, the V gene TRBV6-6, with unresolved D. This CDR3 is 12 amino acids long. Germline V gene lookup returns CDR1 MNHNY and CDR2 SVGAGI (reference sequence). The V end was cut by 4 bases, the J end by 7 bases, with 11 bases between.

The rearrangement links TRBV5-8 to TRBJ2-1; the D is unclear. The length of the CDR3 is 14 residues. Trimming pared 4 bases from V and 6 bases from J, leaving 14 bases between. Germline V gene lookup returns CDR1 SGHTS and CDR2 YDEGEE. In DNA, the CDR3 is TGTGCCAGCAGCCGCCTCGACATATCCAATGAGCAGTTCTTC. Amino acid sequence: CASSRLDISNEQFF. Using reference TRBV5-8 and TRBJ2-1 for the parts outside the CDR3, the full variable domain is EAGVTQSPTHLIKTRGQQATLRCSPISGHTSVYWYQQALGLGLQFLLWYDEGEERNRGNFPPRFSGRQFPNYSSELNVNALELEDSALYLCASSRLDISNEQFFGPGTRLTVL.

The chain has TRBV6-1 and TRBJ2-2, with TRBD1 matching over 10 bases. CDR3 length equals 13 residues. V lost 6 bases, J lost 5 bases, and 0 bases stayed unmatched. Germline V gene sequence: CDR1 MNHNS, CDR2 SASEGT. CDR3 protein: CASRGQGTGELFF. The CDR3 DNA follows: TGTGCCAGCAGGGGACAGGGGACCGGGGAGCTGTTTTTT.

The CDR3 loop is CASSQQGIYGYTF. The CDR3 DNA follows: TGTGCCAGTAGTCAACAGGGGATCTATGGCTACACCTTC. The gene calls are TRBV19 and TRBJ1-2, with 7 bases matching TRBD1. Per the germline V gene, CDR1 is LNHDA and CDR2 is SQIVND (reference sequence). The ends lost 5 bases at V and 4 bases at J; junction bases unmatched: 4. The CDR3 spans 13 residues.

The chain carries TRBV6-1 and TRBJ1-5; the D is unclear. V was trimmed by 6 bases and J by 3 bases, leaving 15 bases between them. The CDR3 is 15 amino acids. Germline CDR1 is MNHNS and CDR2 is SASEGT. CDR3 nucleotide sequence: TGTGCCAGCAGCCCGGTGGAGTCTTCCAATCAGCCCCAGCATTTT. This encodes CASSPVESSNQPQHF.

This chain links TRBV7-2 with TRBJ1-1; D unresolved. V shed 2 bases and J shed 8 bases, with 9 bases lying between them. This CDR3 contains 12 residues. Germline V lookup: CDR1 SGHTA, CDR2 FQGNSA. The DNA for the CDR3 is TGTGCCAGCAGCTTACCTGGTCGAGAAGCTTTCTTT. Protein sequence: CASSLPGREAFF.